The 32 T cell receptor beta chains below were found in one sample sequenced in a study of T cell changes during pregnancy in multiple sclerosis. Method: immunoSEQ multiplex PCR; TCRdb's copy keeps in-frame clones and lacks some. The profile shows 70,000 to 95,000 clones, around 93% of them singletons. The sample consisted of peripheral blood, taken in the second trimester of pregnancy. These receptors all stem from a female donor in good health, enrolled as a control in a pregnancy study.

The J gene is TRBJ1-3, the V gene TRBV6-1; D is unresolved. V shed 2 bases and J shed 4 bases, with 15 bases lying between them. Germline V lookup: CDR1 MNHNS, CDR2 SASEGT. The CDR3 has 16 amino acids. The CDR3 sequence is CASSEWDGGSGNTIYF. The DNA for the CDR3 is TGTGCCAGCAGTGAATGGGATGGAGGGTCCGGAAACACCATATATTTT.

The genes are TRBV4-1 and TRBJ2-7; 7 nucleotides agree with TRBD1. The V and J ends lost 4 bases and 3 bases, in that order; junction bases with no gene match: 15. Germline V gene lookup returns CDR1 MGHRA and CDR2 YSYEKL. The CDR3 length is 17 residues. The CDR3 sequence: CASSPEGPTGSLYEQYF. The CDR3, as DNA: TGCGCCAGCAGCCCAGAGGGACCGACAGGGAGCCTCTACGAGCAGTACTTC.

The chain has TRBV7-9 and TRBJ2-7, with 8 positions matching TRBD2. V shed 3 bases, J shed 0 bases, and the junction held 4 bases outside the gene matches. Germline lookup yields CDR1 SEHNR and CDR2 FQNEAQ (reference sequence). This CDR3 has 15 residues. This CDR3 reads CASSFGGGSSYEQYF. DNA for the CDR3: TGTGCCAGCAGCTTTGGCGGGGGGAGCTCCTACGAGCAGTACTTC.

V and J are TRBV7-9 and TRBJ2-7, with TRBD2 as a possible D gene (7 bases). Germline CDR1 is SEHNR and CDR2 is FQNEAQ (reference sequence). The CDR3 is 16 amino acids. The ends were cut back, 5 bases at V and 2 bases at J, with 19 bases in the middle. The CDR3 DNA follows: TGTGCCAGCAGCAGGGGAGGGGGGGGGAAAACCTACGAGCAGTACTTC. It translates to CASSRGGGGKTYEQYF.

The genes are TRBV10-3 and TRBJ2-7; 7 positions match TRBD1. CDR3 size: 14 residues. The trim removed 8 bases at V and 0 bases at J, leaving 7 bases unmatched. Germline lookup yields CDR1 ENHRY and CDR2 SYGVKD. The CDR3 DNA sequence: TGTGCCATCGGGCCGCGACAGGGCTCCTACGAGCAGTACTTC. Its translation is CAIGPRQGSYEQYF.

V is TRBV30 and J is TRBJ1-6; D uncertain. The CDR3 runs to 15 residues. Germline values: CDR1 GTSNPN, CDR2 SVGIG (reference sequence). V lost 4 bases and J lost 0, with 10 bases in between. For the CDR3, the DNA is TGTGCCTGGAACCCGGCTAGCTCCTATAATTCACCCCTCCACTTT. This codes for CAWNPASSYNSPLHF. Using reference TRBV30 and TRBJ1-6 for the parts outside the CDR3, the full variable domain is SQTIHQWPATLVQPVGSPLSLECTVEGTSNPNLYWYRQAAGRGLQLLFYSVGIGQISSEVPQNLSASRPQDRQFILSSKKLLLSDSGFYLCAWNPASSYNSPLHFGNGTRLTVT.

The count of this clone is one. The chain links TRBV9 to TRBJ2-1; 8 bases align to TRBD2. J gave up 6 bases and V 4 bases, and 12 bases lay outside the gene matches. Germline values: CDR1 SGDLS, CDR2 YYNGEE. The CDR3 extends over 16 amino acids. The CDR3 loop reads CASSPLSGGALNEQFF. CDR3 nucleotides: TGTGCCAGCAGCCCACTAAGCGGGGGTGCCCTCAATGAGCAGTTCTTC.

The chain links TRBV7-3 to TRBJ2-7; 9 positions match TRBD1. The ends lost 2 bases at V and 5 bases at J; junction bases unmatched: 10. CDR1 and CDR2 (germline): SGHTA, FQGTGA. The length of the CDR3 is 16 residues. CDR3 in amino acids: CASSLLVGTGRNEQYF. CDR3 DNA: TGTGCCAGCAGCTTACTCGTCGGGACAGGGCGCAACGAGCAGTACTTC. Full variable domain (remainder filled in from reference TRBV7-3 and TRBJ2-7): GAGVSQTPSNKVTEKGKYVELRCDPISGHTALYWYRQSLGQGPEFLIYFQGTGAADDSGLPNDRFFAVRPEGSVSTLKIQRTERGDSAVYLCASSLLVGTGRNEQYFGPGTRLTVT.

The gene calls are TRBV4-2 and TRBJ2-1; 10 nucleotides align to TRBD1. V dropped 0 bases and J dropped 2; count of bases not matched to a gene: 1. CDR3 length equals 16 residues. Germline CDR1 LGHNA, CDR2 YNFKEQ. The DNA for the CDR3 is TGTGCCAGCAGCCAAGATGGGACAGGGGCCTACAATGAGCAGTTCTTC. This translates into CASSQDGTGAYNEQFF.

The rearrangement uses TRBV19 and TRBJ2-5, with 9 bases lining up with TRBD1. The CDR3 has 13 residues. Germline values: CDR1 LNHDA, CDR2 SQIVND (reference sequence). The ends lost 6 bases at V and 1 base at J; junction bases unmatched: 0. CDR3: CASRDRGQETQYF. The CDR3 bases are TGTGCCAGTAGGGACAGGGGCCAAGAGACCCAGTACTTC.

For this clone: The junction and the germline gene differ at one end; a read error may be behind it. The rearrangement uses TRBV7-7 and TRBJ2-1, with TRBD2 as a possible D gene (6 bases). Germline CDR1 and CDR2: SSHAT and FNYEAQ (reference sequence). This CDR3 contains 17 residues. The CDR3 protein is CASSLANEDGGYNEQFF. CDR3 DNA: TGTGCTAGCAGCTTAGCGAATGAGGACGGGGGTTACAATGAGCAGTTCTTC.

The chain is built from TRBV12-5 and TRBJ1-5, with D uncertain. Germline V gene lookup returns CDR1 LGHNT and CDR2 FRNRAP. The length of the CDR3 is 16 residues. Trimming took 0 bases from V and 2 from J, leaving 11 bases between them. CDR3 nucleotides: TGTGCTAGTGGTTTGGTAGAGGGCAAGGGCAATCAGCCCCAGCATTTT. Its protein is CASGLVEGKGNQPQHF.

This rearrangement joins TRBV7-9 to TRBJ1-1, with a tentative D call TRBD1 (6 bases). CDR3 length: 15 residues. Trimming cost V 5 bases and J 11 bases, with 24 bases left between them. CDR1 and CDR2 from the germline V gene are SEHNR and FQNEAQ (reference sequence). Here the CDR3 reads CASSPLTGMDLWAFF. CDR3 coding DNA: TGTGCCAGCAGCCCACTGACAGGAATGGATTTGTGGGCTTTCTTT.

The rearrangement uses TRBV29-1 and TRBJ1-2; 7 bases are shared with TRBD1. V was pared by 5 bases and J by 2 bases, with 17 bases of the junction left unmatched. Germline V gene sequence: CDR1 SQVTM, CDR2 ANQGSEA. This CDR3 spans 17 amino acids. The CDR3 sequence: CSVHRLGQQTNNYGYTF. The CDR3 DNA reads as TGCAGCGTTCACCGGCTGGGACAGCAAACGAACAACTATGGCTACACCTTC.

Only one count was recorded for this clone. CDR3 sequence (DNA): TGTGCCAGCAGTTCGTACAGGGGGACTGAAGCTTTCTTT. Its protein is CASSSYRGTEAFF. The gene calls are TRBV27 and TRBJ1-1; TRBD1 matches at 8 bases. Germline V lookup: CDR1 MNHEY, CDR2 SMNVEV (reference sequence). J lost 5 bases, V lost 4 bases, and 3 bases had no gene match. This CDR3 spans 13 amino acids.

The chain couples TRBV30 to TRBJ1-1, with D unresolved. The V end lost 6 bases, the J end lost 0 bases, and 17 bases lay between the germline ends. CDR1 is GTSNPN and CDR2 is SVGIG in the germline V gene (reference sequence). This CDR3 region has 15 residues. The CDR3 sequence: CACARAGLMNTEAFF. Written as DNA, the CDR3 is TGTGCCTGCGCGAGGGCAGGCCTAATGAACACTGAAGCTTTCTTT.

V gene TRBV10-1 combines with J gene TRBJ1-4; 7 nucleotides match TRBD1. The CDR3 has 13 amino acids. V shed 8 bases, J shed 6 bases, and the junction held 6 bases outside the gene matches. The germline V gene has CDR1 WNHNN and CDR2 SYGVQD (reference sequence). CDR3 bases: TGCGCCAGCCCGGGACAGACGCATGAAAAACTGTTTTTT. Translating it yields CASPGQTHEKLFF.

The chain uses TRBV6-1 and TRBJ1-4, with D perhaps TRBD1 (6 bases). The germline CDR1 and CDR2 sequences are MNHNS and SASEGT. This CDR3 contains 13 residues. V lost 7 bases, J lost 8 bases, and 14 bases lay in between. The CDR3 DNA reads as TGTGCCAGCACCACGGGGGGGCGCGAAAAACTGTTTTTT. Translated: CASTTGGREKLFF.

The rearrangement uses TRBV6-1 and TRBJ2-7; TRBD1 aligns across 7 bases. CDR1 and CDR2 from the germline V gene are MNHNS and SASEGT. This CDR3 has 14 residues. The V segment lost 2 bases and the J segment 6 bases; nucleotides outside the gene matches: 7. The CDR3 region has the DNA TGTGCCAGCAGTGAACTTTTGGCAGGGGGCGAGCAGTACTTC. It specifies CASSELLAGGEQYF.

The CDR3 sequence: CASSPTARQGPTYEQYF. The CDR3 coding sequence is TGCGCCAGCAGCCCGACTGCCCGCCAAGGCCCCACCTACGAGCAGTACTTC. The rearrangement links TRBV5-1 to TRBJ2-7, with unresolved D. The germline V gene has CDR1 SGHRS and CDR2 YFSETQ. This CDR3 is 17 amino acids long. V lost 4 bases and J 2 bases, leaving 22 bases between the germline ends. The whole variable domain, filled in from reference TRBV5-1 and TRBJ2-7, reads KAGVTQTPRYLIKTRGQQVTLSCSPISGHRSVSWYQQTPGQGLQFLFEYFSETQRNKGNFPGRFSGRQFSNSRSEMNVSTLELGDSALYLCASSPTARQGPTYEQYFGPGTRLTVT.

This chain uses TRBV9 with TRBJ2-1; the match to TRBD2 covers 9 bases. CDR3 length: 17 residues. Germline V lookup: CDR1 SGDLS, CDR2 YYNGEE. V lost 0 bases and J lost 1; bases outside the gene matches: 5. CDR3 protein: CASSVGLAGRSYNEQFF. The CDR3 DNA reads as TGTGCCAGCAGCGTAGGGCTAGCGGGGAGATCCTACAATGAGCAGTTCTTC.

The rearrangement uses TRBV4-3 and TRBJ1-2, with TRBD1 identical over 8 bases. The CDR3 runs 15 residues. J lost 8 bases, V lost 0 bases, and 8 bases had no gene match. The germline CDR1 and CDR2 sequences are LGHNA and YSLEER. The DNA of the CDR3 is TGCGCCAGCAGCCAAGATTCGGACAGGGTGGAAGGCTACACCTTC. Translation: CASSQDSDRVEGYTF.

The chain uses TRBV30 and TRBJ2-2, with D perhaps TRBD1 (5 bases). In germline, CDR1 is GTSNPN, CDR2 SVGIG (reference sequence). This CDR3 region has 14 residues. V lost 3 bases and J 2 bases, leaving 10 bases between the germline ends. CDR3 residues: CAWSIGQNTGELFF. In nucleotides, the CDR3 is TGTGCCTGGAGCATAGGACAAAACACCGGGGAGCTGTTTTTT. The full variable domain, completed using reference TRBV30 and TRBJ2-2, is SQTIHQWPATLVQPVGSPLSLECTVEGTSNPNLYWYRQAAGRGLQLLFYSVGIGQISSEVPQNLSASRPQDRQFILSSKKLLLSDSGFYLCAWSIGQNTGELFFGEGSRLTVL.

This rearrangement joins TRBV7-9 to TRBJ1-1; possible D gene TRBD1, 6 bases. V was clipped by 5 bases and J by 0 bases, with 13 bases between them. Germline CDR1 and CDR2: SEHNR and FQNEAQ (reference sequence). The CDR3 length is 15 residues. The chain's CDR3 is CASSPPQGLNTEAFF. The CDR3 nucleotides are TGTGCCAGCAGCCCCCCACAGGGTCTGAACACTGAAGCTTTCTTT.

This sequence joins TRBV2 and TRBJ1-5, with 9 nucleotides matching TRBD1. The CDR3 is 14 amino acids. Looked up from germline, CDR1 is SNHLY and CDR2 is FYNNEI. Losses at the gene ends were 5 bases for V and 5 bases for J; bases not matched to a gene: 4. The chain's CDR3 is CASSRQGVDQPQHF. The CDR3 coding sequence is TGTGCCAGCAGTAGACAGGGGGTTGATCAGCCCCAGCATTTT.

The chain joins TRBV11-1 to TRBJ1-1; D possibly corresponds to TRBD1 (6 bases). The V end was cut by 4 bases, the J end by 5 bases, with 17 bases between. CDR1 is SGHAT and CDR2 is FQDESV in the germline V gene (reference sequence). The CDR3 is made up of 15 amino acids. In nucleotides, the CDR3 is TGTGCCAGCAGCTCGCCACAACCACAGGGTACTGAAGCTTTCTTT. Translating it yields CASSSPQPQGTEAFF.

The chain joins TRBV9 to TRBJ1-3; unclear D gene. Trimming removed 3 bases at V and 0 bases at J, with 4 bases between. From germline, CDR1 is SGDLS and CDR2 YYNGEE. There are 13 residues in the CDR3. The CDR3 reads CASSDYSGNTIYF. The CDR3 DNA reads TGTGCCAGCAGCGATTACTCTGGAAACACCATATATTTT.

This chain connects TRBV7-3 to TRBJ2-3; the match to TRBD2 covers 9 bases. The junction had 4 bases not matched to a gene; V was cut back by 2 bases and J by 4 bases. CDR1 is SGHTA, CDR2 FQGTGA, per germline. The CDR3 runs 15 residues. CDR3 sequence: CASSLWAGGSDTQYF. The CDR3 DNA is TGTGCCAGCAGCTTATGGGCGGGGGGGTCAGATACGCAGTATTTT. The variable domain in full, with the rest retrieved from reference TRBV7-3 and TRBJ2-3, is GAGVSQTPSNKVTEKGKYVELRCDPISGHTALYWYRQSLGQGPEFLIYFQGTGAADDSGLPNDRFFAVRPEGSVSTLKIQRTERGDSAVYLCASSLWAGGSDTQYFGPGTRLTVL.

The gene calls are TRBV30 and TRBJ1-1, with D perhaps matching TRBD1 (5 bases). Between the trimmed V and J ends, which lost 3 bases and 1 base, there was a span of 9 bases. In germline, CDR1 is GTSNPN, CDR2 SVGIG (reference sequence). The CDR3 sequence is 13 residues long. The CDR3 coding sequence is TGTGCCTGGAGAGGCGGGGCGAACACTGAAGCTTTCTTT. It is translated as CAWRGGANTEAFF.

The V and J genes are TRBV30 and TRBJ1-5, with D uncertain. V was trimmed by 7 bases and J by 2 bases, leaving 18 bases between them. There are 15 residues in the CDR3. Germline assignment: CDR1 GTSNPN and CDR2 SVGIG (reference sequence). The CDR3 bases are TGTGCCTATACTCAGGAGGCGCACGGCAATCAGCCCCAGCATTTT. Translation gives CAYTQEAHGNQPQHF.

The CDR3 coding sequence is TGTGCCTGGAGTATATCTAGCGGGGTGGGGGAGACCCAGTACTTC. Residues: CAWSISSGVGETQYF. The chain employs TRBV30 and TRBJ2-5, with 9 bases that match TRBD2. Germline CDR1 is GTSNPN and CDR2 is SVGIG (reference sequence). With V trimmed by 2 bases and J by 5 bases, 9 bases remained unmatched. The CDR3 spans 15 residues.

This sequence joins TRBV9 and TRBJ1-5; no reliable D call. The CDR3 extends over 15 amino acids. The germline V and J ends were trimmed by 5 bases and 3 bases, with 15 bases remaining between them. Germline assignment: CDR1 SGDLS and CDR2 YYNGEE. DNA for the CDR3: TGTGCCAGCAGTAGGTCTTGGCGGGCCAATCAGCCCCAGCATTTT. This sequence encodes CASSRSWRANQPQHF.